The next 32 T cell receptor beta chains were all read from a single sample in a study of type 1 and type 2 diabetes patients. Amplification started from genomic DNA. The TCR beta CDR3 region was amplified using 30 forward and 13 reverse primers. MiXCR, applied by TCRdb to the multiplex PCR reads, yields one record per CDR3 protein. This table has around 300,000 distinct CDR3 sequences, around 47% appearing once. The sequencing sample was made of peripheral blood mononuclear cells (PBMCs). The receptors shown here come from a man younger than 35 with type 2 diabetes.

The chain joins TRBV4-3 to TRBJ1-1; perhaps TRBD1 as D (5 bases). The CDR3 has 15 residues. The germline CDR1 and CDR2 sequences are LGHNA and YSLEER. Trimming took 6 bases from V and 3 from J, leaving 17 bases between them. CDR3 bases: TGCGCCAGCAGTCAGTCCGGGGGAAAGCACACTGAAGCTTTCTTT. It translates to CASSQSGGKHTEAFF.

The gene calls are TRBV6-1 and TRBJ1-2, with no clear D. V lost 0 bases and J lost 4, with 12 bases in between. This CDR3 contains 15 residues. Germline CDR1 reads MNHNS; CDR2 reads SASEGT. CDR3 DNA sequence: TGTGCCAGCAGTGAAGCCGATCCGGGCCTCTATGGCTACACCTTC. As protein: CASSEADPGLYGYTF.

CDR3 amino acids: CASSVFGQGLDEQYF. The CDR3 coding sequence is TGCGCCAGCAGCGTCTTCGGACAGGGACTGGACGAGCAGTACTTC. The V call is TRBV5-1, the J call TRBJ2-7; the match to TRBD1 covers 8 bases. The CDR3 totals 15 residues. CDR1 and CDR2 from the germline V gene are SGHRS and YFSETQ. Trimming took 4 bases from V and 5 from J; bases not matched to a gene: 11.

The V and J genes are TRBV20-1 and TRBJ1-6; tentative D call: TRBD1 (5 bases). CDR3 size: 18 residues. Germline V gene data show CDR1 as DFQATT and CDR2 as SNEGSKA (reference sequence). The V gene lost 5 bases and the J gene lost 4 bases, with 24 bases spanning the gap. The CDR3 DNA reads TGCAGTGCTCCCGACTCTCTCGGCAGGGAGGGATATAATTCACCCCTCCACTTT. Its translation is CSAPDSLGREGYNSPLHF.

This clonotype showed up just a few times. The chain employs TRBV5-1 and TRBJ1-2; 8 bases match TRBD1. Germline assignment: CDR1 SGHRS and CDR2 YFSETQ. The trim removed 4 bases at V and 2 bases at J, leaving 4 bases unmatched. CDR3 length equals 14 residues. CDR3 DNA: TGCGCCAGCAGCCTCACAGGGGGAAACTATGGCTACACCTTC. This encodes CASSLTGGNYGYTF. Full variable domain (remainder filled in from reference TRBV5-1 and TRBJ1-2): KAGVTQTPRYLIKTRGQQVTLSCSPISGHRSVSWYQQTPGQGLQFLFEYFSETQRNKGNFPGRFSGRQFSNSRSEMNVSTLELGDSALYLCASSLTGGNYGYTFGSGTRLTVV.

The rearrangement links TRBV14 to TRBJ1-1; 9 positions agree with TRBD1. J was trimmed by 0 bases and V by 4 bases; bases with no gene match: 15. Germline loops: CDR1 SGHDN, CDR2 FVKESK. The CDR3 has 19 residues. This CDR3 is CASSLLPGQGKDLNTEAFF. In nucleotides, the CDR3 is TGTGCCAGCAGCCTACTACCTGGACAGGGGAAAGACTTGAACACTGAAGCTTTCTTT.

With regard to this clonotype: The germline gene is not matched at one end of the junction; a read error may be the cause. CDR3 sequence (DNA): TGTGCCATCAGTGAGTCGGTAAAGGTGAGCGGAGGAGCAGATACGCAGTATTTT. The encoded protein is CAISESVKVSGGADTQYF. The rearrangement joins TRBV6-1 to TRBJ2-3, with TRBD2 as a possible D gene (5 bases). The CDR3 loop spans 18 amino acids. Germline values: CDR1 MNHNS, CDR2 SASEGT.

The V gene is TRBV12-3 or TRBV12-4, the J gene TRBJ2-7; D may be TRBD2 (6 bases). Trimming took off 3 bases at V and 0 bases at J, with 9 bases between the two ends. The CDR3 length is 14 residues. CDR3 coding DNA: TGTGCCAGCAGTTTTTTCGGGAGCTCCTACGAGCAGTACTTC. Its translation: CASSFFGSSYEQYF.

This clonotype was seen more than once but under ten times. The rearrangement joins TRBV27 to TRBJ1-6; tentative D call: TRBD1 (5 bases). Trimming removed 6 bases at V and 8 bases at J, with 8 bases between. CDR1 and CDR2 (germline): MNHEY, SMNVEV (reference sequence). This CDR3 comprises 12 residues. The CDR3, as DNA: TGTGCCAGCAGGGGGCGGCATTCACCCCTCCACTTT. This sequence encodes CASRGRHSPLHF.

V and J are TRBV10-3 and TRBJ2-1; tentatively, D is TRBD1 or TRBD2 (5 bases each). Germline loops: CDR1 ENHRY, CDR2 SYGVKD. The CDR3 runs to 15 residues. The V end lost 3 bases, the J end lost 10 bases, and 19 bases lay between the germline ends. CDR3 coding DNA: TGTGCCATCAGTGACGTTCCGGGACCCTCGGGAGAGCAGTTCTTC. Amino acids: CAISDVPGPSGEQFF.

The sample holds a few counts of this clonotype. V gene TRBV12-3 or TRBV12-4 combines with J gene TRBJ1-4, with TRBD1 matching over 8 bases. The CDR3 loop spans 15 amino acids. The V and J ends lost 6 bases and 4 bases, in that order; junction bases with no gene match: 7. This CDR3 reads CASREQGGSNEKLFF. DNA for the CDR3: TGTGCCAGCAGAGAACAGGGGGGTAGTAATGAAAAACTGTTTTTT.

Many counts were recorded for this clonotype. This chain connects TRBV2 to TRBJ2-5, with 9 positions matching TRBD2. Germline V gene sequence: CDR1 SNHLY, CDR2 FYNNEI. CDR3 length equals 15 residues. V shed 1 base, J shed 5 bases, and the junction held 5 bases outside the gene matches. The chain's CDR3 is CASSEGAGGWETQYF. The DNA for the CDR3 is TGTGCCAGCAGTGAAGGAGCGGGGGGCTGGGAGACCCAGTACTTC.

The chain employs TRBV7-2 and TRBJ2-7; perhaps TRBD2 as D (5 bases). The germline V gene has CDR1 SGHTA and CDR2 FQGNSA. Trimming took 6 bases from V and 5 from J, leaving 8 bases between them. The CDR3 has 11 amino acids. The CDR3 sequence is CASRDFNEQYF. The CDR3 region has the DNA TGTGCCAGCAGGGACTTCAACGAGCAGTACTTC.

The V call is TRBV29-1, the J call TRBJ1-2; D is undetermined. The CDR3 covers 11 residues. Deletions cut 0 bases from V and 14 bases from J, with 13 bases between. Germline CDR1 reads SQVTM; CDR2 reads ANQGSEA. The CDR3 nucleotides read TGCAGCGTTGAAGATACCGCCCGGAGGACCTTC. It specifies CSVEDTARRTF.

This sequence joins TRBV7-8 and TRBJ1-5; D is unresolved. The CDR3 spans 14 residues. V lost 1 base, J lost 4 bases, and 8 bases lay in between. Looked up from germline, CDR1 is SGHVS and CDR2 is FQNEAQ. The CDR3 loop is CASSLVTLNQPQHF. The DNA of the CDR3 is TGTGCCAGCAGCTTAGTGACGTTGAATCAGCCCCAGCATTTT.

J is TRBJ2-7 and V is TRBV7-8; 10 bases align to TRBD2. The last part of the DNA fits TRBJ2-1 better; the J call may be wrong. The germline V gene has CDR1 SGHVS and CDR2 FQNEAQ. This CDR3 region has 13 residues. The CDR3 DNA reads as TGTGCCAGCAGCTCACTAGCGGGGTTTGAGCAGTTCTTC. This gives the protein CASSSLAGFEQFF.

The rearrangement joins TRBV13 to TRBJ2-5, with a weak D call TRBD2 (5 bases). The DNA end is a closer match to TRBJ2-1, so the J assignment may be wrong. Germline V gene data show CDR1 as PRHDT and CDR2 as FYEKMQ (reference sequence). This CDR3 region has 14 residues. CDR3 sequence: CASSLGVRGSEQFF. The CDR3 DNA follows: TGTGCCAGCAGCTTAGGGGTGAGAGGGAGTGAGCAGTTCTTC.

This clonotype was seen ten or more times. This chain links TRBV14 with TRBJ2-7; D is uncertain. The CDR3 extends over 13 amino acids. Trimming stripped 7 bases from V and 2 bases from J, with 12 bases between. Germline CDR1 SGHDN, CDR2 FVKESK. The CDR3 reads CASITRQAYEQYF. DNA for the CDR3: TGTGCCAGCATAACTCGCCAGGCCTACGAGCAGTACTTC.

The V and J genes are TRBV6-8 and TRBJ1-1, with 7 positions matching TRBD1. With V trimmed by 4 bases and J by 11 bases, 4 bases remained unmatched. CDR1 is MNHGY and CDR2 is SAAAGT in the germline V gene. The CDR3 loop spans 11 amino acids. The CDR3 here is CASSFTDRAFF. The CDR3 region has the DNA TGTGCCAGCAGTTTCACGGACAGGGCTTTCTTT.

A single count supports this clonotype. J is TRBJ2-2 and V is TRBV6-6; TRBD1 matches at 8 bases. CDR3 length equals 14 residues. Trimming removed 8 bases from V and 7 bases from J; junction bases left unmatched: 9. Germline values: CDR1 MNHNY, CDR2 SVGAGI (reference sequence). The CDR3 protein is CASGNPTGVGELFF. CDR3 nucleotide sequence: TGTGCCAGCGGGAACCCGACAGGGGTCGGGGAGCTGTTTTTT.

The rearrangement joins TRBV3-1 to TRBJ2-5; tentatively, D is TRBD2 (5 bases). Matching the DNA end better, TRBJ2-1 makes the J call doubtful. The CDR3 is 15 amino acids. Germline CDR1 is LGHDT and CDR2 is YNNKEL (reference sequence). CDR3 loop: CASSQEGKGDNEQFF. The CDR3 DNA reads TGTGCCAGCAGCCAAGAGGGGAAGGGAGACAATGAGCAGTTCTTC.

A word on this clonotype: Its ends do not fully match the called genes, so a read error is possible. Here the CDR3 DNA reads TGCGCCAGCAGTCCCGGGACTAGCGTCACCGGGGAGCTGTTTTTT. This translates into CASSPGTSVTGELFF. This rearrangement joins TRBV25-1 to TRBJ2-2; 10 bases match TRBD2. The CDR3 contains 15 residues. Germline V gene sequence: CDR1 MGHDK, CDR2 SYGVNS.

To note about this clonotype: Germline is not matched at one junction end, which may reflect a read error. This CDR3 reads CASSVTSVATEAFF. In nucleotides, the CDR3 is TGCGCCAGCAGTGTGACTTCGGTTGCCACTGAAGCTTTCTTT. The chain combines TRBV7-2 with TRBJ1-1; no clear D. Per germline, CDR1 SGHTA and CDR2 FQGNSA. The CDR3 extends over 14 amino acids.

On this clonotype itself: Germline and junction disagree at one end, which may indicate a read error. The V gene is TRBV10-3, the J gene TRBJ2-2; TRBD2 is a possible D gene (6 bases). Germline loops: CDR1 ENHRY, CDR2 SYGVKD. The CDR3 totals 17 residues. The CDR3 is CASSTGTPVQNTGELFF. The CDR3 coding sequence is TGTGCCAGCAGTACCGGGACTCCCGTCCAGAACACCGGGGAGCTGTTTTTT.

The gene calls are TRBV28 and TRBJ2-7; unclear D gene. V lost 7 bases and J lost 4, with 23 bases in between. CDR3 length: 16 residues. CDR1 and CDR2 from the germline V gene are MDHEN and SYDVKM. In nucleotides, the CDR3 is TGTGCCAGCACTCCACTTCCGGCAGGAGCCTCATACGAGCAGTACTTC. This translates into CASTPLPAGASYEQYF.

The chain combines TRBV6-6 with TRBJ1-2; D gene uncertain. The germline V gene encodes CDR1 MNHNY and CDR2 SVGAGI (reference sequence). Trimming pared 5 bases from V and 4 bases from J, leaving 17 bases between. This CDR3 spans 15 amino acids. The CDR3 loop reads CASSEADWAGYGYTF. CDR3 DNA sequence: TGTGCCAGCAGTGAAGCTGATTGGGCTGGCTATGGCTACACCTTC.

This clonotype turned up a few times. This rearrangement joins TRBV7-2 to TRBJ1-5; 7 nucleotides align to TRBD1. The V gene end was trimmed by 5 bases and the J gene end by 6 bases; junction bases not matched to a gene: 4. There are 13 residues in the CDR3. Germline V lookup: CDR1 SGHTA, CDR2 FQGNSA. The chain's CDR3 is CASSPGTVQPQHF. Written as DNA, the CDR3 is TGTGCCAGCAGCCCTGGGACAGTTCAGCCCCAGCATTTT.

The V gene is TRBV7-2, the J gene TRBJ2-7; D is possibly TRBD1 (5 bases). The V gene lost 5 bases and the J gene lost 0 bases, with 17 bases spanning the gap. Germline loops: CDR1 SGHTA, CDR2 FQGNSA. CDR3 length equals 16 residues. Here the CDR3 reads CASSQGDRTFSYEQYF. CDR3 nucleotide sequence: TGTGCCAGCAGCCAAGGGGATCGAACGTTCTCCTACGAGCAGTACTTC.

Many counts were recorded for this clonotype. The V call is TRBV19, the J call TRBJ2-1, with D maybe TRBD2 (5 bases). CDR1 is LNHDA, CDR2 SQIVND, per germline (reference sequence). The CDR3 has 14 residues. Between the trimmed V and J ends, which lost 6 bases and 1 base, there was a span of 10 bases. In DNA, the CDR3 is TGTGCCAGTAGCGATACGGGATCCTACAATGAGCAGTTCTTC. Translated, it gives CASSDTGSYNEQFF. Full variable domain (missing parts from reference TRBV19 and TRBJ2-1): DGGITQSPKYLFRKEGQNVTLSCEQNLNHDAMYWYRQDPGQGLRLIYYSQIVNDFQKGDIAEGYSVSREKKESFPLTVTSAQKNPTAFYLCASSDTGSYNEQFFGPGTRLTVL.

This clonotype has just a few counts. CDR3 loop: CASSQPGISPLHF. The CDR3 DNA reads as TGTGCCAGCAGTCAGCCAGGGATTTCACCCCTCCACTTT. V and J are TRBV6-6 and TRBJ1-6; D is possibly TRBD1 (5 bases). Trimming left V 5 bases short and J 9 bases short, with 11 bases between. This CDR3 contains 13 residues. The germline CDR1 and CDR2 sequences are MNHNY and SVGAGI (reference sequence).

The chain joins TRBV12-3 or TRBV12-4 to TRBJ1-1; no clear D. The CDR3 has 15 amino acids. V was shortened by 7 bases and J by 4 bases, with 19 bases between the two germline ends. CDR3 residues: CASTTSGVWITEAFF. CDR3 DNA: TGTGCCAGCACCACAAGCGGGGTCTGGATCACTGAAGCTTTCTTT.

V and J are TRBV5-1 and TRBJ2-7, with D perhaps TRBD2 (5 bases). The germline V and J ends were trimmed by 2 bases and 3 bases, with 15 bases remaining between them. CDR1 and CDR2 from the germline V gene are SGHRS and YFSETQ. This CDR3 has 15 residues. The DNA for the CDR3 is TGCGCCAGCAGCTTTTCGCTTAGCGCCAGCTACGAGCAGTACTTC. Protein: CASSFSLSASYEQYF.